The present entry profiles one T cell receptor beta chain with its context. No antigen is known for it. Time point of the sample: cycle 4 day 1 (C4D1), after 5 to 7 weeks of nivolumab. Every single patient, without exception, relapsed after autologous stem cell transplantation, and brentuximab vedotin exposure varied. Repertoires were generated with immunoSEQ multiplex PCR, while TCRdb's copy carries only in-frame clones and drops some. The top ten hold 10% of the sample, which has 64,000 or so clones, about 90% seen once. This sample stems from a study of PD-1 blockade in classical Hodgkin lymphoma. The study, taken as a whole, reports: Baseline diversity in complete responders resembled that of newly diagnosed patients.

Germline loops: CDR1 MGHDK, CDR2 SYGVNS. The V gene lost 8 bases and the J gene lost 2 bases, with 20 bases spanning the gap. The CDR3 runs 16 residues. This chain links TRBV25-1 with TRBJ2-3, with D uncertain. This TCR was sampled from a human donor with classical Hodgkin lymphoma. Sample: peripheral blood mononuclear cells (PBMCs), taken before the fourth cycle of nivolumab. CDR3 in DNA: TGTGCCAGCTCCGACCTTTCGCTAGTCCCCACAGATACGCAGTATTTT. Residues: CASSDLSLVPTDTQYF.